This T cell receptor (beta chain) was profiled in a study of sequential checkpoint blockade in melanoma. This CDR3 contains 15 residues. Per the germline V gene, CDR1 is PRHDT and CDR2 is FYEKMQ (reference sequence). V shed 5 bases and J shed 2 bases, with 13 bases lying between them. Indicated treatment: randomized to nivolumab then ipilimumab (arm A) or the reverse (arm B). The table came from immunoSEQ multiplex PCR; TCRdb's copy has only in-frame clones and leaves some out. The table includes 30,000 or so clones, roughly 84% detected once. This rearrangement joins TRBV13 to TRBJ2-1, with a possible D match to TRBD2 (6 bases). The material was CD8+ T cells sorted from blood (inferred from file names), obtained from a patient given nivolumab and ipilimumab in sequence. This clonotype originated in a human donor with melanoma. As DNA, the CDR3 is TGTGCCAGCAGCGCCGCGGAGGGACCCTACAATGAGCAGTTCTTC. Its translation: CASSAAEGPYNEQFF.